This T cell receptor (beta chain) was recovered during a study of beta chain features in type 1 diabetes. In the study overall: Cell yields, gender and age were comparable in patients and healthy donors. Broader study findings: Significant though moderate, a shortening of TCRB CDR3s appeared in all four CD4+ subsets of Type 1 diabetes patients.

About 116 mL of blood, on average, came from one heparinised draw per donor. Trimming stripped 2 bases from V and 4 bases from J, with 13 bases between. This CDR3 is 15 amino acids long. The germline CDR1 and CDR2 sequences are SEHNR and FQNEAQ (reference sequence). For this clone: Its specificity is not known.

cDNA synthesis used the whole RNA isolate, giving expressed TCRB sequences. Using immunoSEQ multiplex PCR, the repertoire was profiled, and TCRdb retains in-frame clones only, with some absent. The data show hundreds of thousands of clones, roughly 70% seen once. Sequenced input: naive CD4+ T cells from blood. The source is a man under 40 in good health. V usage is TRBV7-9 and J usage is TRBJ2-3; TRBD2 is a possible D gene (5 bases). In DNA, the CDR3 is TGTGCCAGCAGCTTATACGGGGAAATCGCAGATACGCAGTATTTT. It specifies CASSLYGEIADTQYF.